This TCR beta chain is from a study of cytomegalovirus exposure and HLA in healthy donors. PCR amplification relied on 60 Vbeta primers (plus 13 Jbeta primers). Method: immunoSEQ multiplex PCR; TCRdb's copy keeps in-frame clones and lacks some. The listing records approximately 110,000 clones. A remark on this clone: Its antigen is as yet unknown.

Study outcomes and limitations: Later work associated 16,951 TCR beta sequences with HLA alleles at 0.05 false discovery rate.

The CDR3 length is 15 residues. CDR1 and CDR2 from the germline V gene are SGHRS and YFSETQ. V lost 7 bases, J lost 2 bases, and 7 bases stayed unmatched. The origin of this receptor is a man between 35 and 55 years old in good health and CMV-seronegative. Material: PBMCs. The rearrangement links TRBV5-1 to TRBJ2-1, with 9 nucleotides matching TRBD1. This CDR3 is CASGLGQGPYNEQFF. The CDR3, as DNA: TGCGCCAGCGGGCTGGGACAGGGACCCTACAATGAGCAGTTCTTC.